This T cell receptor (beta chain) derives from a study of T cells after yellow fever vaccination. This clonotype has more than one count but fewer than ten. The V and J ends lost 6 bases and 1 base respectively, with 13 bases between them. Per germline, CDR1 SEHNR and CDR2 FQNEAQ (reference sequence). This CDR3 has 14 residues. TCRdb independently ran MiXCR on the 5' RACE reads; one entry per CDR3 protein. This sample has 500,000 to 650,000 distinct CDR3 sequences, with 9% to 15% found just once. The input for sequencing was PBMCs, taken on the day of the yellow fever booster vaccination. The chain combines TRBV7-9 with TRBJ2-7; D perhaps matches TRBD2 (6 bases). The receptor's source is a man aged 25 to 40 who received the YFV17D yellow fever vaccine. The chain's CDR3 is CASSSGTRSYEQYF. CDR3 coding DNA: TGTGCCAGCAGTTCCGGGACTCGATCCTACGAGCAGTACTTC.